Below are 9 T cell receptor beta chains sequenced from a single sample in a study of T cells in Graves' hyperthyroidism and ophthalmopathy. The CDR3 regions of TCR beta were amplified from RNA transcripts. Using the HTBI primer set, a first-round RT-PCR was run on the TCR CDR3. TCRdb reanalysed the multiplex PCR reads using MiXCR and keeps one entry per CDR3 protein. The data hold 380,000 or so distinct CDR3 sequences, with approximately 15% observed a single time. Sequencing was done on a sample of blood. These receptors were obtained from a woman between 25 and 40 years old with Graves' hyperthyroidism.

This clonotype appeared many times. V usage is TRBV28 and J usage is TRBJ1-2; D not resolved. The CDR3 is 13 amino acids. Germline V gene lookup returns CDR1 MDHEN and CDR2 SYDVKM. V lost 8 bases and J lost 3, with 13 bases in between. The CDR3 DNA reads TGTGCCAGCTCCGCCCCGGGGTACTATGGCTACACCTTC. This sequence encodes CASSAPGYYGYTF.

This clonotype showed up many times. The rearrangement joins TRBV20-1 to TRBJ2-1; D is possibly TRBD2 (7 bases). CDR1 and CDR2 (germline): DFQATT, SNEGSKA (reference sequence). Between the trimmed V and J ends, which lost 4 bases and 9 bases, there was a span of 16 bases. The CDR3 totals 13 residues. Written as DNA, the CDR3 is TGCAGTGCTACCCGGGGGGCAGATGGTGAGCAGTTCTTC. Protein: CSATRGADGEQFF.

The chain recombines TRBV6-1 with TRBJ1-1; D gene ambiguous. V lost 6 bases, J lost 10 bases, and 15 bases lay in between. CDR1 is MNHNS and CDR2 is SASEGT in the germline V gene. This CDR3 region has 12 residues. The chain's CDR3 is CASRSGPPGAFF. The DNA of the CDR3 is TGTGCCAGCAGGTCGGGTCCCCCGGGAGCTTTCTTT.

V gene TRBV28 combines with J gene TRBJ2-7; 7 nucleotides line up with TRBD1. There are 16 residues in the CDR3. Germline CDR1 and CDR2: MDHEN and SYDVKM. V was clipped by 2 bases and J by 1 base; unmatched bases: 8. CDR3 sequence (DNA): TGTGCCAGCAGTTTACCAGGGGGTCAAGGATCCTACGAGCAGTACTTC. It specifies CASSLPGGQGSYEQYF.

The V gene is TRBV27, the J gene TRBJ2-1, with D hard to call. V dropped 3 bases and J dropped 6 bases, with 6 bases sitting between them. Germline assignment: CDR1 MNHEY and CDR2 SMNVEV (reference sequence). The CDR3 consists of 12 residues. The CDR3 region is CASSFSINEQFF. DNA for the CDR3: TGTGCCAGCAGTTTCTCAATCAATGAGCAGTTCTTC.

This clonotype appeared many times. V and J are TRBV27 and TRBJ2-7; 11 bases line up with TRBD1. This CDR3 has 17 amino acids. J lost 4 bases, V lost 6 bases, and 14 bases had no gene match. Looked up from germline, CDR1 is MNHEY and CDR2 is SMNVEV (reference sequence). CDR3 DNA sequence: TGTGCCAGCAGGAGGTTTATAACCGGGACAGGGGGTTACGAGCAGTACTTC. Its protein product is CASRRFITGTGGYEQYF.

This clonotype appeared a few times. CDR3 residues: CASSVNVAGRANEQYF. The CDR3 coding sequence is TGTGCCAGCAGCGTAAATGTTGCCGGGAGGGCTAACGAGCAGTACTTC. The chain couples TRBV9 to TRBJ2-7; TRBD2 agrees at 8 bases. V trimming: 1 base; J trimming: 5 bases; junction bases outside the gene matches: 11. Germline V gene sequence: CDR1 SGDLS, CDR2 YYNGEE. The CDR3 length is 16 residues.

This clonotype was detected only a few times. The CDR3 here is CASSENAGGPRGNEQFF. The CDR3 DNA is TGCGCCAGCAGTGAGAACGCGGGAGGGCCGAGGGGCAATGAGCAGTTCTTC. The genes are TRBV10-2 and TRBJ2-1; 9 nucleotides match TRBD2. Germline CDR1 reads WSHSY; CDR2 reads SAAADI. V was pared by 2 bases and J by 6 bases, with 11 bases of the junction left unmatched. This CDR3 comprises 17 residues.

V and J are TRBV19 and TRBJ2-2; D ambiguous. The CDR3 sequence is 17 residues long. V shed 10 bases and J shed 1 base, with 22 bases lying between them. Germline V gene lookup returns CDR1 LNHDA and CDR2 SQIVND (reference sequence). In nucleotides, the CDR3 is TGTGCCACTAGAACCTACCCTAGAACTGGGAACACCGGGGAGCTGTTTTTT. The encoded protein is CATRTYPRTGNTGELFF.